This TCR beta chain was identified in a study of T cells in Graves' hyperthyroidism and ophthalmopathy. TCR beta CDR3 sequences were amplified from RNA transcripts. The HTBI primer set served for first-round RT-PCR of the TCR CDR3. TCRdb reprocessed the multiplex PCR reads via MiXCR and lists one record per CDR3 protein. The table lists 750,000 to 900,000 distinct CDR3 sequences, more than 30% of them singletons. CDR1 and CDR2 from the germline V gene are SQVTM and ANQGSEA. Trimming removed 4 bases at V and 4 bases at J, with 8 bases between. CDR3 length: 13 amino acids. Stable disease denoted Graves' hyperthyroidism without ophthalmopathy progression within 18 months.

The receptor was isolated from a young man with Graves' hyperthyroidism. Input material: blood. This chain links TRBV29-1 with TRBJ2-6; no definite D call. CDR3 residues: CSVALTGANVLTF. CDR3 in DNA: TGCAGCGTTGCCCTCACAGGGGCCAACGTCCTGACTTTC.